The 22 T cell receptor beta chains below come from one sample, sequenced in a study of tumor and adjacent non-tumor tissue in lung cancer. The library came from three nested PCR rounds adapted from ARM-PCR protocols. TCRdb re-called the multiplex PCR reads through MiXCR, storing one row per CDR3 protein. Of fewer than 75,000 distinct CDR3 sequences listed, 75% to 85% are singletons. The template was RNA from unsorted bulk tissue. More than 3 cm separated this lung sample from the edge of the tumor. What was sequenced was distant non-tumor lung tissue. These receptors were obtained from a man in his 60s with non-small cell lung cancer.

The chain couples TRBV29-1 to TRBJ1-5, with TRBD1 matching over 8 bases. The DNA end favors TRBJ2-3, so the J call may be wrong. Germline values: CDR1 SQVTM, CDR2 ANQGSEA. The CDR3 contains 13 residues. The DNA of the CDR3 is TGCAGCGTTGCAGGGGGCAGGAATAAGGCCCAGTATTTT. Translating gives CSVAGGRNKAQYF.

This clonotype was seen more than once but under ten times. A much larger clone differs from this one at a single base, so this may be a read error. In DNA form, the CDR3 reads TGTGCCAGCAGTGAAGGTGTGGGCCCAAATCAGTCCCAGCATTTT. Encoded protein: CASSEGVGPNQSQHF. The V gene is TRBV6-1, the J gene TRBJ1-5; D is unresolved. Germline V gene lookup returns CDR1 MNHNS and CDR2 SASEGT. The CDR3 extends over 15 amino acids.

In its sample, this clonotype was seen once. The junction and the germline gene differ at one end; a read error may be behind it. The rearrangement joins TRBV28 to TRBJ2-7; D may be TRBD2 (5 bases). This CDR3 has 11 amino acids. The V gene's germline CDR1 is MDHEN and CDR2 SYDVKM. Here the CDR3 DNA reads TGCGCCAGCGAGGGATGGGCCGAGCAGTACTTC. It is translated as CASEGWAEQYF.

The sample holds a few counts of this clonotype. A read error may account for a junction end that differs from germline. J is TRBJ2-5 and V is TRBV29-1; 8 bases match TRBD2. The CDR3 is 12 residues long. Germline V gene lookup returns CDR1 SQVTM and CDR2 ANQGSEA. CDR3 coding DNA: TGCAGTGTCCCGGGAGGGCGGGAGACCCAATACTTC. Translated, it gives CSVPGGRETQYF.

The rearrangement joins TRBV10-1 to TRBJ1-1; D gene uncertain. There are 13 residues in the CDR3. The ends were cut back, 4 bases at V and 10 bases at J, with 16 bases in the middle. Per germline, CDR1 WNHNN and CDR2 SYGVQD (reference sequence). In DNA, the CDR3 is TGCGCCAGCAGTGGGACTCCTGGTAGTAGAGCTTTCTTT. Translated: CASSGTPGSRAFF.

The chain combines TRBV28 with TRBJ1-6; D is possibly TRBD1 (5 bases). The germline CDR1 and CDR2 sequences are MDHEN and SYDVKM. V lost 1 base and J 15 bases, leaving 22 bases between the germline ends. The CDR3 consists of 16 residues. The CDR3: CASSLFSGTYNTLLHF. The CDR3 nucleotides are TGTGCCAGCAGTTTATTTTCCGGGACCTATAATACACTCCTCCACTTT.

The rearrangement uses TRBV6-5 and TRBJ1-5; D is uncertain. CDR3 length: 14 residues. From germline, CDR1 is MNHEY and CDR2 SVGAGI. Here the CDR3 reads CVNRPGLPVEPQHF. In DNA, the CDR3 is TGTGTCAACAGACCGGGCCTACCAGTGGAGCCCCAGCATTTT.

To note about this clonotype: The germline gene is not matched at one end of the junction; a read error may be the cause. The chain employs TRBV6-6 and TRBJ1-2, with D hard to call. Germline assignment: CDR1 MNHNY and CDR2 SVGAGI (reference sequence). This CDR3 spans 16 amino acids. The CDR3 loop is CTSSRVSWLMIDDYTF. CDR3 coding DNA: TGTACCAGCAGTCGCGTATCCTGGTTGATGATTGATGACTACACCTTC.

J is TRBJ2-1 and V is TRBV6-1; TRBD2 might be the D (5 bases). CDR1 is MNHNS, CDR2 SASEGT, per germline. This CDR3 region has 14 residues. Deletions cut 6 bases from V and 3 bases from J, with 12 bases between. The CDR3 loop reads CASSRDYDYNEQFF. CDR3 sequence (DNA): TGTGCCAGCAGCAGAGACTACGACTACAATGAGCAGTTCTTC.

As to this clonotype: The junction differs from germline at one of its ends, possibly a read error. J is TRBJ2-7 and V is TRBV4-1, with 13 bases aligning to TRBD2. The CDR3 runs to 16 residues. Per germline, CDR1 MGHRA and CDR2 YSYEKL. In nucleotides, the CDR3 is TGCGCCAACAGCCCTCTACTAGCGGGAGGGCCTGGGGAGCAGTACTTC. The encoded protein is CANSPLLAGGPGEQYF.

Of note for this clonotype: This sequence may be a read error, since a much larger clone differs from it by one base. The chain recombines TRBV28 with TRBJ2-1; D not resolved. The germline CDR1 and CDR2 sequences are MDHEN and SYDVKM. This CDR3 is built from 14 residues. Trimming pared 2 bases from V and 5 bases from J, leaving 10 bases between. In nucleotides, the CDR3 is TGTGCCAGCAGTTTAATTGCAGGTAACAATGAGCAGTTCTTC. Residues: CASSLIAGNNEQFF.

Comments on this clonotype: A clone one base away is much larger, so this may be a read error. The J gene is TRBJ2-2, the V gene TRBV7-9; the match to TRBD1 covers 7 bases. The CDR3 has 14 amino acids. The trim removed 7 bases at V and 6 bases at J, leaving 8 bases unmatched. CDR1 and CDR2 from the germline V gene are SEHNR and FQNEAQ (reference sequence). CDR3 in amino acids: CASTGPQGPGELFF. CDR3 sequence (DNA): TGTGCCAGCACCGGTCCACAGGGGCCCGGGGAGCTGTTTTTT.

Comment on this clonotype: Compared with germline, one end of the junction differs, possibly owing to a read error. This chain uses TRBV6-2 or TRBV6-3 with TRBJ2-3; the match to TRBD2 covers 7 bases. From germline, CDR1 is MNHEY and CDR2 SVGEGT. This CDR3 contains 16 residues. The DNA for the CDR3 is TGTGCCTGCAGTTCCCTTAAGGCGGGAGTTACAGATACGCAGTATTTT. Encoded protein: CACSSLKAGVTDTQYF.

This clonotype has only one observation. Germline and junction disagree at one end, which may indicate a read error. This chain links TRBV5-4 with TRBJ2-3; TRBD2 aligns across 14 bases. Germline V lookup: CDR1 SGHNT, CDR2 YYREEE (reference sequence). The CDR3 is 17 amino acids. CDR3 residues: CASSLRLAGGPADMQYF. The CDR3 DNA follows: TGTGCCAGCAGCCTCCGACTAGCGGGAGGGCCCGCAGATATGCAGTATTTT. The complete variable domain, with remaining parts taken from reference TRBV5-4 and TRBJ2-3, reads ETGVTQSPTHLIKTRGQQVTLRCSSQSGHNTVSWYQQALGQGPQFIFQYYREEENGRGNFPPRFSGLQFPNYSSELNVNALELDDSALYLCASSLRLAGGPADMQYFGPGTRLTVL.

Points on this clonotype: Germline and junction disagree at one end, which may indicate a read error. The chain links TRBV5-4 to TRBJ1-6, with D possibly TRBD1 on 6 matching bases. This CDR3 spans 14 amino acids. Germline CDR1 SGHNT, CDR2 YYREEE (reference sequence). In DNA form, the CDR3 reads TGTGCCAGCGGCATACAGGGCCAGAATTCACCCCTCAACTTT. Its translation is CASGIQGQNSPLNF.

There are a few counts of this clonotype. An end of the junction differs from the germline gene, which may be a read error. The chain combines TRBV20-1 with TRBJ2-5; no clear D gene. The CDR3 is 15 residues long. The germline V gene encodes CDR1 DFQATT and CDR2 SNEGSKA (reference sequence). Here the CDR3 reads CSAGDPPFVGETQYF. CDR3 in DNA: TGCAGTGCTGGAGATCCCCCATTTGTGGGGGAGACCCAGTACTTC.

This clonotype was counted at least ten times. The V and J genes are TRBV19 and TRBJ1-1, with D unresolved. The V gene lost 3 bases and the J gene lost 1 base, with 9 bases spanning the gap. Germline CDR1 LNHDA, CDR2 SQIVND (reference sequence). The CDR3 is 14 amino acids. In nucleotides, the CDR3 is TGTGCCAGTAGTATGATGAAGTCGAACACTGAAGCTTTCTTT. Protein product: CASSMMKSNTEAFF.

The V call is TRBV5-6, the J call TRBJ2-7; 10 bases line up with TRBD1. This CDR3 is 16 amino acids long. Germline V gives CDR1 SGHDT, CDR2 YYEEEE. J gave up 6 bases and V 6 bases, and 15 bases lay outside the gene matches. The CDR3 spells CASNYFLGQGSFEQYF. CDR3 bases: TGTGCCAGCAACTACTTTTTGGGACAGGGGTCTTTCGAGCAGTACTTC.

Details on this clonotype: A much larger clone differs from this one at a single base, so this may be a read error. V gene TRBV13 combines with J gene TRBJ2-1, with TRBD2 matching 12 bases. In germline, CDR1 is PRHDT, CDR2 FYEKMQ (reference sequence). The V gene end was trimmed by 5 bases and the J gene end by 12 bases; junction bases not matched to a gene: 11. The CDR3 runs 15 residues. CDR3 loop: CASSATSGSLGGQFF. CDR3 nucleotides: TGTGCCAGCAGCGCGACTAGCGGGAGTTTAGGTGGGCAGTTCTTC.

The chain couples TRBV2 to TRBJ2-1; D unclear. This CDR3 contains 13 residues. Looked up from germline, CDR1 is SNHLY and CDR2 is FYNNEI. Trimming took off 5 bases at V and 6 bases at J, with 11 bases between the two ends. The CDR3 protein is CASSPGLSNEQFF. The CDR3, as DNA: TGTGCCAGCAGTCCTGGGTTGAGCAATGAGCAGTTCTTC.

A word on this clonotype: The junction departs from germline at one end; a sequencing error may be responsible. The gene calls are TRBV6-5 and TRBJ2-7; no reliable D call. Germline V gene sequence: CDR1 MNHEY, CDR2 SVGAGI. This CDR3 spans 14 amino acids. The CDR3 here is CASSYCGGPYKQYF. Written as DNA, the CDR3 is TGCGCCAGTAGTTACTGTGGCGGACCCTACAAGCAGTACTTC.

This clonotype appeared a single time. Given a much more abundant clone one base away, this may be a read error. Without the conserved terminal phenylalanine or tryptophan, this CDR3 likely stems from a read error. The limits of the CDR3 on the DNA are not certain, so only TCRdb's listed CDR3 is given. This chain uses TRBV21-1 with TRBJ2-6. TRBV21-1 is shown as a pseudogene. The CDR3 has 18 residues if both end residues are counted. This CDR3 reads CASSKGWSACSGANVLTL.